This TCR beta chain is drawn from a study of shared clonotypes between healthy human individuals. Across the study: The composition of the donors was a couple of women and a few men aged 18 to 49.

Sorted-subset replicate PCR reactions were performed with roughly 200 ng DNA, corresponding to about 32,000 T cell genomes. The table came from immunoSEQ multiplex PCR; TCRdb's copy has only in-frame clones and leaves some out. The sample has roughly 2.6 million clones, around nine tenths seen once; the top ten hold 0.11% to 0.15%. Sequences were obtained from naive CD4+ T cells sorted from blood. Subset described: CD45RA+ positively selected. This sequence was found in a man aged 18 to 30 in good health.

CDR3 region: CASSRRDRDTDTQYF. The CDR3 DNA sequence: TGTGCCAGCAGCCGCAGGGACAGGGACACAGATACGCAGTATTTT. This chain joins TRBV9 and TRBJ2-3; 9 bases line up with TRBD1. The CDR3 sequence is 15 residues long. Trimming removed 4 bases from V and 2 bases from J; junction bases left unmatched: 5. Per germline, CDR1 SGDLS and CDR2 YYNGEE.